This T cell receptor beta chain was observed in a study of siplizumab effects on memory and regulatory T cells. This clone was recorded only once. The study assayed 90,000 to 100,000 TCR templates per sample. Method: immunoSEQ multiplex PCR; TCRdb's copy keeps in-frame clones and lacks some. This table has 100,000 or so clones, approximately 94% appearing once. Germline V lookup: CDR1 SGHRS, CDR2 YFSETQ. Trimming removed 2 bases from V and 6 bases from J, with 8 bases in between. The CDR3 is 13 amino acids. This sequence joins TRBV5-1 and TRBJ1-4; TRBD1 is a possible D gene (6 bases). The clonotype was recovered from a human donor in good health. Specimen: Tregs sorted from blood. The CDR3 sequence is CASSLPGDEKLFF. CDR3 DNA: TGCGCCAGCAGCTTACCAGGGGATGAAAAACTGTTTTTT.